Listed here is a single T cell receptor (beta chain). The target antigen is unknown. Sample-barcoded 5' priming and a J-beta primer mix drove a second PCR of roughly 6 to 12 cycles. TCRdb ran MiXCR on the 5' RACE reads and lists one entry per CDR3 protein. Of over 500,000 distinct CDR3 sequences in the sample, roughly a quarter are singletons; the top ten hold approximately 3.7%. The CDR3 runs 15 residues. Germline V lookup: CDR1 LGHDT, CDR2 YNNKEL (reference sequence). The ends were cut back, 1 base at V and 2 bases at J, with 9 bases in the middle. The data originate from a study of blood T cells in healthy people across ages. Whole-study results and caveats: Because sorting was not performed, PBMCs prevented conclusive naive versus antigen-experienced comparison.

Collection of around 10 milliliters of peripheral blood was performed for each donor. These records were also assigned to another study, of T cells of mothers and their children. That source reports: Healthy Caucasian mothers, three in number, and their six children were the donors. Relative to unrelated pairs, biologically related mother-child dyads exhibited marginally greater, non-significant overlap.

This sequence was found in a boy aged 2 to 10 in good health. The rearrangement links TRBV3-1 to TRBJ1-5; D ambiguous. Sequences were obtained from blood. CDR3 bases: TGTGCCAGCAGCCAAGGCTTCGCGGGCAATCAGCCCCAGCATTTT. It yields the protein CASSQGFAGNQPQHF.